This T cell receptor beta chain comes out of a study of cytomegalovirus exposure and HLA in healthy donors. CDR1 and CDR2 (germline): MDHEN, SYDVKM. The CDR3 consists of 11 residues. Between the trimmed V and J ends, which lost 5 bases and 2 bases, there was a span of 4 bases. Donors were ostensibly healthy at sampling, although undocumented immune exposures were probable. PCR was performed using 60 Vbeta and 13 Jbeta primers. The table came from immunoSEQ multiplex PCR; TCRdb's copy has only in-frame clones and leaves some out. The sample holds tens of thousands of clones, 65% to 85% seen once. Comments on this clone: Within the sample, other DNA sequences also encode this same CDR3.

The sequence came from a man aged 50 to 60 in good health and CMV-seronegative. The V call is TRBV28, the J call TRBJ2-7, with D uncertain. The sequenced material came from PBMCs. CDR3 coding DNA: TGTGCCAGCAGTCCCGCCTACGAGCAGTACTTC. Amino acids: CASSPAYEQYF.